Presented here are 9 T cell receptor beta chains from one specimen sequenced in a study of tumor-infiltrating lymphocytes in primary liver carcinoma. DNA and RNA were both co-extracted from 20-30 mg of bulk tissue that had not been sorted. From around 530 ng of total RNA, TCR beta-specific cDNA was reverse-transcribed using a constant-region primer. A slightly modified ARM-PCR protocol with three nested multiplex PCR rounds produced these TCR beta libraries. Both of the initial two PCR rounds ran for around 10 cycles and employed TRBV1-TRBV30 forward primers alongside a C-beta reverse primer. TCRdb processed the multiplex PCR reads anew with MiXCR; each CDR3 protein has one entry. The sample holds 40,000 to 55,000 distinct CDR3 sequences, just over 70% seen once. Sequences were obtained from liver tumor tissue from sampling region 5. The subset was: tumor region T5, tumor centre. The receptor set was obtained from a man aged 40-49 years with primary liver carcinoma and hepatitis B virus infection.

Concerning this clonotype: The junction does not match germline at one end; this may be a read error. V and J are TRBV10-1 and TRBJ2-1; D is ambiguous. Germline V gives CDR1 WNHNN, CDR2 SYGVQD (reference sequence). The CDR3 runs 15 residues. The CDR3: CASSVSIYPLDEHFF. The CDR3 DNA is TGCGCCAGCAGTGTGTCGATTTATCCCCTCGATGAGCACTTCTTC.

This clonotype showed up just a few times. This chain uses TRBV11-2 with TRBJ1-3; a weak D match, TRBD1 (6 bases). V was trimmed by 6 bases and J by 8 bases, leaving 17 bases between them. This CDR3 spans 14 amino acids. Germline CDR1 and CDR2: SGHAT and FQNNGV. CDR3 nucleotide sequence: TGTGCCAGCAGTTTGGGAAAGGGGGATGACACCATATATTTT. Its protein is CASSLGKGDDTIYF.

Turning to this clonotype: A read error may produce the germline difference seen at one junction end. This chain connects TRBV30 to TRBJ2-7; TRBD1 agrees at 8 bases. In germline, CDR1 is GTSNPN, CDR2 SVGIG (reference sequence). CDR3 length: 14 residues. The DNA for the CDR3 is TGTGCCTGGAGCGACCCAGGGGGCGGATACGAGCAGTGCTTC. It codes for CAWSDPGGGYEQCF.

This clonotype was observed at least ten times. V is TRBV12-3 or TRBV12-4 and J is TRBJ2-7, with 7 bases aligning to TRBD1. The trim removed 7 bases at V and 3 bases at J, leaving 9 bases unmatched. This CDR3 has 14 residues. This chain's CDR3 is CASKSGQESYEQYF. The DNA of the CDR3 is TGTGCCAGCAAGTCCGGACAGGAGAGCTACGAGCAGTACTTC.

The chain is built from TRBV7-9 and TRBJ2-3; D unclear. V lost 11 bases, J lost 0 bases, and 18 bases lay in between. The V gene's germline CDR1 is SEHNR and CDR2 FQNEAQ (reference sequence). The CDR3 loop spans 15 amino acids. CDR3 sequence reads: CACNLAGGSTDTQYF. The CDR3 bases are TGTGCCTGCAACTTAGCCGGCGGTAGCACAGATACGCAGTATTTT.

This clonotype was counted at least ten times. The J gene is TRBJ2-3, the V gene TRBV29-1, with 11 bases fitting TRBD2. Trimming at V came to 6 bases and at J to 2 bases, leaving 7 bases not matched to a gene. The CDR3 contains 15 residues. Germline V gene lookup returns CDR1 SQVTM and CDR2 ANQGSEA. The CDR3 is CSVAGLAGFTDTQYF. CDR3 nucleotides: TGCAGCGTCGCTGGACTAGCGGGCTTCACAGATACGCAGTATTTT.

This clonotype was picked up one time. Since a much larger clone is just one base distant, this may be a read error. The chain recombines TRBV6-4 with TRBJ2-6; TRBD1 agrees at 9 bases. The V gene's germline CDR1 is MRHNA and CDR2 SNTAGT. The CDR3 loop spans 16 amino acids. The CDR3, as DNA: TGTGCCAGCCGACAGGGGGGCCTTGGTGGGGCCATCGTCCTGACTTTC. It is translated as CASRQGGLGGAIVLTF.

The chain links TRBV29-1 to TRBJ2-7, with 13 bases aligning to TRBD2. The CDR3 has 14 residues. V lost 7 bases, J lost 10 bases, and 13 bases stayed unmatched. Germline V gene lookup returns CDR1 SQVTM and CDR2 ANQGSEA. The CDR3 region has the DNA TGCAGCGCATCGGGACTAGCGGGATTCTACAAACAGTACTTC. Translated: CSASGLAGFYKQYF.

Of note for this clonotype: This clone may be a read error of a much larger clone one base away. This chain joins TRBV5-1 and TRBJ2-3; D possibly corresponds to TRBD2 (5 bases). V shed 3 bases and J shed 0 bases, with 11 bases lying between them. Germline loops: CDR1 SGHRS, CDR2 YFSETQ. This CDR3 has 15 residues. In DNA form, the CDR3 reads TGCGCCAGCAGCTCGGAGGAACTTAGCACAGATACGCAGTATTTT. It yields the protein CASSSEELSTDTQYF.